The clone carrying this TCR beta chain has just a few counts. Some clones are missing from TCRdb's copy, which holds only in-frame ones; the method was immunoSEQ multiplex PCR. The table shows about 2.3 million clones, with under 95% occurring only once. The data are from a study of shared clonotypes between healthy human individuals. Trimming cost V 3 bases and J 3 bases, with 18 bases left between them. CDR3 length equals 16 residues. The V gene's germline CDR1 is MDHEN and CDR2 SYDVKM. The rearrangement uses TRBV28 and TRBJ2-7; possible D gene TRBD2, 6 bases. The sequenced material came from naive CD4+ T cells from PBMCs. Subset meaning: CD45RA+ positively selected. The sequence was obtained from a man between 18 and 29 years old in good health. Some clones in this sample may be carry-over from other donors' samples. CDR3 in amino acids: CASSFPPGGRGYEQYF. CDR3 DNA sequence: TGTGCCAGCAGTTTTCCCCCTGGAGGGAGAGGCTACGAGCAGTACTTC.